This entry concerns a single TCR beta chain. Its antigen is as yet unknown. This entry is derived from a study of T cell repertoires in cytomegalovirus infection. For the study at large: Public TCR beta signature analysis indicated the presence of both CMV infection and matching HLA type.

TCRdb reprocessed the reads via MiXCR and lists one record per CDR3 protein. Of about 530,000 distinct CDR3 sequences in the sample, around a quarter were seen once. Study-wide points: The ex vivo response was dominated by HLA-C-restricted CMV-specific TCR beta clonotypes. Pooled public TCR beta family frequency picked out CMV carriers with the relevant HLA.

The sequencing sample was made of PBMCs. This TCR was sampled from a human donor in good health (CMV status not recorded). Some clones in this sample may be carry-over from other donors' samples.

The DNA for the CDR3 is TGTGCCAGCAGTTTCCGACAGGGGACCCTCGAGCAGTACTTC. Residues: CASSFRQGTLEQYF. The chain links TRBV6-5 to TRBJ2-7; 8 bases are shared with TRBD1. V was pared by 4 bases and J by 6 bases, with 8 bases of the junction left unmatched. The V gene's germline CDR1 is MNHEY and CDR2 SVGAGI. The CDR3 extends over 14 amino acids.